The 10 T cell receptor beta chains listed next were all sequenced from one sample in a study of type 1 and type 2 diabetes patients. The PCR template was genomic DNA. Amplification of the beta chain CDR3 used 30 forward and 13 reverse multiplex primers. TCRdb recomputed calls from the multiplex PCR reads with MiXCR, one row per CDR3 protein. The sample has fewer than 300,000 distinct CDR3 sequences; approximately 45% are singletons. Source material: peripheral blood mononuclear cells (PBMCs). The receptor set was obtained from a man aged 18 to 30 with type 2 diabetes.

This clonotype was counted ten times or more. CDR3: CASSDGTTIGPGYTF. The DNA of the CDR3 is TGTGCCAGCAGTGATGGGACAACGATCGGCCCTGGCTACACCTTC. J is TRBJ1-2 and V is TRBV2; TRBD1 might be the D (6 bases). Germline values: CDR1 SNHLY, CDR2 FYNNEI. Trimming left V 3 bases short and J 7 bases short, with 18 bases between. This CDR3 is 15 amino acids long.

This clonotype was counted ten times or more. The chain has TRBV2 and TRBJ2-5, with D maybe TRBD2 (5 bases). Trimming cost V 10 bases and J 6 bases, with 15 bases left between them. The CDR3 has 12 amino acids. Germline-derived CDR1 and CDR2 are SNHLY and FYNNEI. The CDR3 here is CATTADGKTQYF. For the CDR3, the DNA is TGTGCCACAACGGCAGACGGGAAGACCCAGTACTTC.

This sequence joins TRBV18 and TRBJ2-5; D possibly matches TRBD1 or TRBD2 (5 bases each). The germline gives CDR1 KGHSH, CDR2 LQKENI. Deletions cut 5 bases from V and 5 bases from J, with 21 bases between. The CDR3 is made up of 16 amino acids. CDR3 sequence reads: CASSSRDDGNWETQYF. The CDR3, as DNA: TGTGCCAGCTCATCCCGGGACGATGGAAACTGGGAGACCCAGTACTTC.

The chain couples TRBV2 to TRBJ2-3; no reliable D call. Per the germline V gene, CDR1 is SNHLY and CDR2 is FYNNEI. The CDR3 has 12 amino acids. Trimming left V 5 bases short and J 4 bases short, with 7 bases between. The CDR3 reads CASSPNADTQYF. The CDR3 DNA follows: TGTGCCAGCAGTCCTAATGCAGATACGCAGTATTTT.

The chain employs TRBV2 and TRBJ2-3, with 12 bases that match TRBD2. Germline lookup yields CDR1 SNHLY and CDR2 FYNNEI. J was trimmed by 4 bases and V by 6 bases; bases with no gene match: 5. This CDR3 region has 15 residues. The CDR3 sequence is CASRKLAGGPDTQYF. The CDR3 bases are TGTGCCAGCAGGAAACTAGCGGGAGGCCCAGATACGCAGTATTTT.

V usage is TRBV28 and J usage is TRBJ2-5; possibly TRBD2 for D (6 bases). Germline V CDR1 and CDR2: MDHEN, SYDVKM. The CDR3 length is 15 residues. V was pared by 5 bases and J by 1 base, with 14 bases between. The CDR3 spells CASSPHVGGQETQYF. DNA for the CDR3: TGTGCCAGCAGTCCCCACGTGGGGGGCCAAGAGACCCAGTACTTC.

The CDR3 sequence: CASSLSVGQGLGEQFF. The CDR3, as DNA: TGCGCCAGCAGCTTGTCCGTGGGACAGGGGTTGGGTGAGCAGTTCTTC. The V and J genes are TRBV5-1 and TRBJ2-7, with TRBD1 matching over 10 bases. The J call is in doubt because the DNA end fits TRBJ2-1 better. The CDR3 is made up of 16 amino acids. The germline V gene encodes CDR1 SGHRS and CDR2 YFSETQ.

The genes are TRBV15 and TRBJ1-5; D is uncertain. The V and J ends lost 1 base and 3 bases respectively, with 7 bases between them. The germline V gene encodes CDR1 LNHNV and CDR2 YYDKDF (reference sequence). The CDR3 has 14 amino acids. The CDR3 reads CATSRADLNQPQHF. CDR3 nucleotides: TGTGCCACCAGCAGAGCGGATCTCAATCAGCCCCAGCATTTT.

CDR3 sequence reads: CASSAGISEAFF. The CDR3 nucleotides read TGTGCCAGCAGCGCCGGGATTTCTGAAGCTTTCTTT. This sequence joins TRBV7-2 and TRBJ1-1, with D unresolved. Germline loops: CDR1 SGHTA, CDR2 FQGNSA. The CDR3 sequence is 12 residues long. Trimming took 5 bases from V and 6 from J, leaving 10 bases between them.

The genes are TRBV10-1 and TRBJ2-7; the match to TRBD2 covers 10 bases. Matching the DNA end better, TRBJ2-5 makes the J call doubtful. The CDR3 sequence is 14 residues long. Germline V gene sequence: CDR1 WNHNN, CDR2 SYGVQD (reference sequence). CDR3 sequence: CASSSGRAKETQYF. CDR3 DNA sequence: TGCGCCAGCAGTAGCGGGAGGGCCAAGGAGACCCAGTACTTC.